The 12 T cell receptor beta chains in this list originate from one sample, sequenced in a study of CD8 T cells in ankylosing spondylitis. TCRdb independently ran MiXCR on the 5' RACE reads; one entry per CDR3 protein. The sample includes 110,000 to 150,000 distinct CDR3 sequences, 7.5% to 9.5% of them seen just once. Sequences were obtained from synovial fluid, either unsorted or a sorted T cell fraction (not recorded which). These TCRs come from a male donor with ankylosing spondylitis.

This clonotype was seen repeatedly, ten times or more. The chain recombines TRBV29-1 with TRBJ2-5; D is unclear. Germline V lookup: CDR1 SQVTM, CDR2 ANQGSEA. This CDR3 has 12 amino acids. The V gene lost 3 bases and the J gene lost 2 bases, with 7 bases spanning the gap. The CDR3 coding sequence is TGCAGCGTTGACGGCAGACAAGAGACCCAGTACTTC. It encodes CSVDGRQETQYF.

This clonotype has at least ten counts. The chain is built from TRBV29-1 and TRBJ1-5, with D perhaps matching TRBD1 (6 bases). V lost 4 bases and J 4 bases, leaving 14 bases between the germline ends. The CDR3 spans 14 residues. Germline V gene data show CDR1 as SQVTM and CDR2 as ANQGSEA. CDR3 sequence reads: CSVVFQGWNQPQHF. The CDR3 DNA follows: TGCAGCGTTGTCTTTCAGGGGTGGAATCAGCCCCAGCATTTT.

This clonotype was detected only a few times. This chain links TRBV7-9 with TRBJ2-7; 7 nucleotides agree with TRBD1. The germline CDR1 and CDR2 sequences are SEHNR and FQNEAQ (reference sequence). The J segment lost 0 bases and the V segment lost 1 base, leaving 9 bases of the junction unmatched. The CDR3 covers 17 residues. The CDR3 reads CASSLGDRSSLSYEQYF. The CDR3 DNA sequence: TGTGCCAGCAGCTTAGGGGACAGAAGTTCCCTCTCCTACGAGCAGTACTTC.

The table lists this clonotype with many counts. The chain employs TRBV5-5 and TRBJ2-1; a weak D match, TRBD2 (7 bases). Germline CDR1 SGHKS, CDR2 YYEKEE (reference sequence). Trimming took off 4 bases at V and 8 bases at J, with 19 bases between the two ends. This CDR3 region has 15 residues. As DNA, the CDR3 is TGTGCCAGCAGCCCCACGGGGGGACAATGGGATGAGCAGTTCTTC. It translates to CASSPTGGQWDEQFF.

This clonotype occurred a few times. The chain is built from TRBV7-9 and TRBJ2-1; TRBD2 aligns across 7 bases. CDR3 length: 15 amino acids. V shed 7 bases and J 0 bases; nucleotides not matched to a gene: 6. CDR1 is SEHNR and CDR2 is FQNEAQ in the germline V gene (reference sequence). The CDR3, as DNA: TGTGCCAGCACTTACGGGAGGAGCTCCTACAATGAGCAGTTCTTC. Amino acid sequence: CASTYGRSSYNEQFF.

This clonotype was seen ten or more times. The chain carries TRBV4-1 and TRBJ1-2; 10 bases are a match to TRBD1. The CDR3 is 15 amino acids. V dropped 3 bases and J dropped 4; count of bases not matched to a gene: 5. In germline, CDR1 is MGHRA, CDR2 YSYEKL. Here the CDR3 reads CASSHPTGGGYGYTF. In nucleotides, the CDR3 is TGCGCCAGCAGCCACCCGACAGGGGGCGGCTATGGCTACACCTTC.

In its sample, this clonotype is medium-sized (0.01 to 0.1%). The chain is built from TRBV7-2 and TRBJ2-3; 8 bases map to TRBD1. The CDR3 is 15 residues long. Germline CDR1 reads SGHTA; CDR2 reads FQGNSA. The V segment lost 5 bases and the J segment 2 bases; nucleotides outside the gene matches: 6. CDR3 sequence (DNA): TGTGCCAGCAGCAAACGGACAGGGTCCACAGATACGCAGTATTTT. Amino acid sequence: CASSKRTGSTDTQYF.

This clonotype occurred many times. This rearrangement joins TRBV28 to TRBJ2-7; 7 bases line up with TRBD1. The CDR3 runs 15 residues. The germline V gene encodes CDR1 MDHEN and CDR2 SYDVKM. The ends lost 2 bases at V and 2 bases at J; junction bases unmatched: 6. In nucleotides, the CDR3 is TGTGCCAGCAGTTTAGAACAGGGGATGACCTACGAGCAGTACTTC. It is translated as CASSLEQGMTYEQYF.

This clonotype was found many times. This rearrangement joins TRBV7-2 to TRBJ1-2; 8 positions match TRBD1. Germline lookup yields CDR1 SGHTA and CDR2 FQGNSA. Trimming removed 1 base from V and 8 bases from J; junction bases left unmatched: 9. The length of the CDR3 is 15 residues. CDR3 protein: CASSLEVLQGEGYTF. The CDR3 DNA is TGTGCCAGCAGCTTAGAAGTTTTACAGGGGGAAGGCTACACCTTC.

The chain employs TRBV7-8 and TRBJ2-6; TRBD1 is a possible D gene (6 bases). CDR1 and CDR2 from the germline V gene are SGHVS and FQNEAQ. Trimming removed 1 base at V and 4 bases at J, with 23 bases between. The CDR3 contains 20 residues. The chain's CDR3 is CASSLGYRASSTLGANVLTF. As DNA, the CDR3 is TGTGCCAGCAGCTTAGGGTACAGGGCGTCCTCGACTCTAGGGGCCAACGTCCTGACTTTC.

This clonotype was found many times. The CDR3, as DNA: TGTGCCAGCAGTTTCGGGCGGGAGAGGACGTTCGAGCAGTACTTC. Translation: CASSFGRERTFEQYF. The chain couples TRBV12-3 or TRBV12-4 to TRBJ2-7, with 7 bases fitting TRBD2. CDR3 length: 15 amino acids. The trim removed 3 bases at V and 6 bases at J, leaving 11 bases unmatched.

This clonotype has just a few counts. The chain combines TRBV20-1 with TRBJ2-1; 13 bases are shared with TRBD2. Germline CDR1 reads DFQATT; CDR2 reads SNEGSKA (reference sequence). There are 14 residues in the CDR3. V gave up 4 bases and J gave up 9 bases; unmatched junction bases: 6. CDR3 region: CSAMGLAGKGEQFF. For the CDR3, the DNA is TGCAGTGCTATGGGACTAGCGGGAAAGGGTGAGCAGTTCTTC.